These 25 T cell receptor beta chains originate from one sample sequenced in a study of blood T cell repertoires in COVID-19 (TCRdb year 2020). Library prep was done by the immunoSEQ multiplex PCR assay. As stored in TCRdb, this immuneACCESS dataset retains in-frame rearrangements with V and J assigned. A fraction of the clones does not appear; measured against another copy, unresolved V genes explain less than half of the discrepancy, and the remainder lacks a known reason. Within this sample are some 200,000 clones, with about nine tenths of them counted one time only. About 0.77% of the sample is held by the ten biggest clonotypes. Sequencing was done on a sample of PBMCs or T cells enriched from blood (not recorded which). All receptors derive from a woman under 30 who had recovered from COVID-19.

V gene TRBV27 combines with J gene TRBJ2-5; TRBD2 aligns across 8 bases. The length of the CDR3 is 15 residues. Germline CDR1 and CDR2: MNHEY and SMNVEV (reference sequence). The J segment lost 4 bases and the V segment lost 6 bases, leaving 10 bases of the junction unmatched. In DNA, the CDR3 is TGTGCCAGCAGCTCCTCTAGCGGGTTGCTAGAGACCCAGTACTTC. The encoded protein is CASSSSSGLLETQYF.

The V call is TRBV28, the J call TRBJ1-6; TRBD1 matches at 10 bases. CDR1 and CDR2 from the germline V gene are MDHEN and SYDVKM. The CDR3 sequence is 13 residues long. The V segment lost 8 bases and the J segment 14 bases; nucleotides outside the gene matches: 9. The CDR3 nucleotides are TGTGCCAGCTATTCCGGGACAGGGGAATCCCTCCACTTT. Its translation is CASYSGTGESLHF. The entire variable domain, with the rest obtained from reference TRBV28 and TRBJ1-6, is as follows: DVKVTQSSRYLVKRTGEKVFLECVQDMDHENMFWYRQDPGLGLRLIYFSYDVKMKEKGDIPEGYSVSREKKERFSLILESASTNQTSMYLCASYSGTGESLHFGNGTRLTVT.

The rearrangement joins TRBV7-9 to TRBJ1-1; D might be TRBD1 (6 bases). The CDR3 totals 13 residues. V dropped 3 bases and J dropped 7 bases, with 12 bases sitting between them. Germline V gives CDR1 SEHNR, CDR2 FQNEAQ (reference sequence). The chain's CDR3 is CASSFWTEGEAFF. The CDR3 DNA is TGTGCCAGCAGCTTCTGGACAGAGGGTGAAGCTTTCTTT.

This chain joins TRBV3-1 (or the pseudogene TRBV3-2) and TRBJ2-5; 9 bases are shared with TRBD2. The J segment lost 7 bases and the V segment lost 4 bases, leaving 4 bases of the junction unmatched. The germline CDR1 and CDR2 sequences are LGHDT and YNNKEL (reference sequence). The CDR3 runs 13 residues. The CDR3 is CASSLAGEGTQYF. DNA for the CDR3: TGTGCCAGCAGCCTAGCGGGAGAGGGGACCCAGTACTTC.

V gene TRBV6-5 combines with J gene TRBJ1-3; TRBD1 is a possible D gene (6 bases). The CDR3 is 14 residues long. V was trimmed by 8 bases and J by 0 bases, leaving 11 bases between them. The germline V gene encodes CDR1 MNHEY and CDR2 SVGAGI. CDR3 coding DNA: TGTGCCAGCCGGACAGCGCTCTCTGGAAACACCATATATTTT. Encoded protein: CASRTALSGNTIYF.

The V gene is TRBV6-5, the J gene TRBJ2-7; TRBD1 agrees at 8 bases. The CDR3 loop spans 16 amino acids. Unmatched junction bases numbered 8, after V lost 2 bases and J lost 2 bases. Germline V gene sequence: CDR1 MNHEY, CDR2 SVGAGI. The CDR3 here is CASSYLAADRAYEQYF. Written as DNA, the CDR3 is TGTGCCAGCAGTTACCTCGCGGCGGACAGGGCCTACGAGCAGTACTTC.

The chain links TRBV16 to TRBJ2-7; TRBD1 is a possible D gene (6 bases). Germline assignment: CDR1 KGHSY and CDR2 FQNENV. The V end was cut by 2 bases, the J end by 2 bases, with 10 bases between. This CDR3 is built from 14 residues. CDR3 residues: CASSQGTFAYEQYF. The DNA for the CDR3 is TGTGCCAGCAGCCAAGGGACATTTGCCTACGAGCAGTACTTC.

The chain has TRBV28 and TRBJ1-5; D is perhaps TRBD1 (6 bases). Germline CDR1 MDHEN, CDR2 SYDVKM. CDR3 size: 14 residues. Between the trimmed V and J ends, which lost 4 bases and 5 bases, there was a span of 12 bases. CDR3 loop: CASSYGAGDQPQHF. CDR3 sequence (DNA): TGTGCCAGCAGTTACGGGGCAGGGGATCAGCCCCAGCATTTT.

The chain joins TRBV30 to TRBJ2-7; 8 positions agree with TRBD2. V shed 3 bases, J shed 4 bases, and the junction held 14 bases outside the gene matches. Germline V CDR1 and CDR2: GTSNPN, SVGIG (reference sequence). This CDR3 region has 16 residues. CDR3 region: CAWSQKRAGVRYEQYF. The DNA for the CDR3 is TGTGCCTGGAGCCAAAAAAGAGCGGGAGTTCGTTACGAGCAGTACTTC.

The V and J genes are TRBV30 and TRBJ1-2, with D hard to call. The germline CDR1 and CDR2 sequences are GTSNPN and SVGIG (reference sequence). V gave up 0 bases and J gave up 2 bases, with 7 bases separating them. CDR3 length equals 13 residues. CDR3 DNA sequence: TGTGCCTGGAGTGTACGACTCAACTATGGCTACACCTTC. This sequence encodes CAWSVRLNYGYTF.

This clone was observed once. The rearrangement links TRBV28 to TRBJ1-1, with 8 bases identical to TRBD1. There are 15 residues in the CDR3. Germline assignment: CDR1 MDHEN and CDR2 SYDVKM. V was clipped by 2 bases and J by 0 bases; unmatched bases: 2. DNA for the CDR3: TGTGCCAGCAGTTTACAGGGGGCGGTGAACACTGAAGCTTTCTTT. Amino acids: CASSLQGAVNTEAFF.

The gene calls are TRBV28 and TRBJ2-1, with D perhaps TRBD2 (6 bases). CDR1 and CDR2 from the germline V gene are MDHEN and SYDVKM. Trimming shortened V by 8 bases and J by 2 bases, and 19 bases separated the two germline ends. The CDR3 loop spans 16 amino acids. In DNA form, the CDR3 reads TGTGCCAGCGGCCTTAGCGGCGCCTTTACCTACAATGAGCAGTTCTTC. The encoded protein is CASGLSGAFTYNEQFF.

V usage is TRBV7-3 and J usage is TRBJ2-7; 9 bases match TRBD2. This CDR3 has 17 residues. The germline gives CDR1 SGHTA, CDR2 FQGTGA. Trimming at V came to 4 bases and at J to 0 bases, leaving 10 bases not matched to a gene. As DNA, the CDR3 is TGTGCCAGCAGCTACAAGGGATATAGCGGGAGCTCCTACGAGCAGTACTTC. Amino acids: CASSYKGYSGSSYEQYF.

The V and J genes are TRBV28 and TRBJ1-1; D remains ambiguous. Germline CDR1 is MDHEN and CDR2 is SYDVKM. The CDR3 runs 16 residues. V was pared by 4 bases and J by 2 bases, with 17 bases between. The CDR3 reads CASSSRGWPGNTEAFF. The CDR3 coding sequence is TGTGCCAGCAGTTCCCGAGGGTGGCCAGGTAACACTGAAGCTTTCTTT. Supplemented by reference TRBV28 and TRBJ1-1, the full variable domain reads DVKVTQSSRYLVKRTGEKVFLECVQDMDHENMFWYRQDPGLGLRLIYFSYDVKMKEKGDIPEGYSVSREKKERFSLILESASTNQTSMYLCASSSRGWPGNTEAFFGQGTRLTVV.

The chain couples TRBV3-1 (or the pseudogene TRBV3-2) to TRBJ2-3; TRBD2 agrees at 11 bases. The trim removed 1 base at V and 2 bases at J, leaving 5 bases unmatched. This CDR3 region has 17 residues. Per the germline V gene, CDR1 is LGHDT and CDR2 is YNNKEL (reference sequence). This chain's CDR3 is CASSQALAGGPTDTQYF. The DNA of the CDR3 is TGTGCCAGCAGCCAAGCCCTAGCGGGAGGCCCCACAGATACGCAGTATTTT.

The chain carries TRBV11-3 and TRBJ2-2, with TRBD1 identical over 10 bases. V lost 0 bases, J lost 2 bases, and 3 bases stayed unmatched. CDR1 is SGHNT and CDR2 is YENEEA in the germline V gene. The CDR3 totals 17 residues. The CDR3 bases are TGTGCCAGCAGCTTAGATTGGGACAGGGGAAACACCGGGGAGCTGTTTTTT. This sequence encodes CASSLDWDRGNTGELFF.

This chain uses TRBV11-2 with TRBJ2-3, with TRBD2 matching over 9 bases. Trimming took 1 base from V and 6 from J; bases not matched to a gene: 5. CDR1 is SGHAT, CDR2 FQNNGV, per germline. The CDR3 contains 15 residues. CDR3 bases: TGTGCCAGCAGCTTAGTCGCGGGAGGGCTGGATACGCAGTATTTT. Protein: CASSLVAGGLDTQYF.

This clone appeared once. The chain carries TRBV19 and TRBJ1-5; 8 positions match TRBD1. The trim removed 3 bases at V and 3 bases at J, leaving 13 bases unmatched. Germline CDR1 and CDR2: LNHDA and SQIVND (reference sequence). This CDR3 comprises 18 residues. CDR3 amino acids: CASSMSPPGQAVNQPQHF. DNA of the CDR3: TGTGCCAGTAGTATGAGCCCCCCGGGACAGGCGGTCAATCAGCCCCAGCATTTT.

The chain carries TRBV18 and TRBJ2-1; 8 bases map to TRBD2. Trimming at V came to 0 bases and at J to 6 bases, leaving 10 bases not matched to a gene. Germline lookup yields CDR1 KGHSH and CDR2 LQKENI. This CDR3 is built from 17 residues. The CDR3 nucleotides are TGTGCCAGCTCACCACCGGGCGGGGGGTCGGTCGGCAATGAGCAGTTCTTC. It is translated as CASSPPGGGSVGNEQFF.

This clone occurred a few times. The chain has TRBV10-3 and TRBJ2-2, with D possibly being TRBD2 (6 bases). Trimming cost V 10 bases and J 5 bases, with 11 bases left between them. CDR1 and CDR2 from the germline V gene are ENHRY and SYGVKD. This CDR3 comprises 12 residues. The CDR3 DNA follows: TGTGCCAGCCACGGGGGAACCGGGGAGCTGTTTTTT. This translates into CASHGGTGELFF.

The V gene is TRBV12-3 or TRBV12-4, the J gene TRBJ1-4; a weak D match, TRBD1 (6 bases). Trimming cost V 5 bases and J 8 bases, with 12 bases left between them. The CDR3 runs 13 residues. Here the CDR3 reads CASSLTGPEKLFF. The CDR3 nucleotides are TGTGCCAGCAGTCTAACAGGGCCGGAAAAACTGTTTTTT.

The rearrangement uses TRBV27 and TRBJ1-2, with TRBD1 identical over 7 bases. This CDR3 has 17 residues. Trimming cost V 8 bases and J 0 bases; bases outside gene matches: 15. The germline V gene has CDR1 MNHEY and CDR2 SMNVEV (reference sequence). CDR3 nucleotides: TGTGCCAGCCGTACTTTTATCCGGGACAGTACTAACTATGGCTACACCTTC. Amino acid sequence: CASRTFIRDSTNYGYTF.

V is TRBV28 and J is TRBJ2-2; TRBD2 agrees at 13 bases. Losses at the gene ends were 3 bases for V and 4 bases for J; bases not matched to a gene: 11. In germline, CDR1 is MDHEN, CDR2 SYDVKM. The CDR3 length is 19 residues. In DNA, the CDR3 is TGTGCCAGCAGTTTCAATCCTCGGACTAGCGGGAGTGTCACCGGGGAGCTGTTTTTT. The encoded protein is CASSFNPRTSGSVTGELFF. Supplemented by reference TRBV28 and TRBJ2-2, the full variable domain reads DVKVTQSSRYLVKRTGEKVFLECVQDMDHENMFWYRQDPGLGLRLIYFSYDVKMKEKGDIPEGYSVSREKKERFSLILESASTNQTSMYLCASSFNPRTSGSVTGELFFGEGSRLTVL.

The V call is TRBV5-1, the J call TRBJ1-3; no firm D call. Between the trimmed V and J ends, which lost 0 bases and 4 bases, there was a span of 8 bases. The germline gives CDR1 SGHRS, CDR2 YFSETQ. The CDR3 has 14 amino acids. The CDR3 sequence: CASSLDSTGNTIYF. Written as DNA, the CDR3 is TGCGCCAGCAGCTTGGACAGCACAGGAAACACCATATATTTT.

The table lists this clone with a few counts. The chain joins TRBV11-2 to TRBJ2-7; TRBD2 aligns across 13 bases. Per germline, CDR1 SGHAT and CDR2 FQNNGV. This CDR3 has 16 amino acids. The V and J ends lost 2 bases and 5 bases, in that order; junction bases with no gene match: 6. As DNA, the CDR3 is TGTGCCAGCAGCTTAACTAGCGGGAGGGGAAGGGACGAGCAGTACTTC. Translated, it gives CASSLTSGRGRDEQYF.